The 26 T cell receptor beta chains reported below all come from one sample, sequenced in a study of shared clonotypes between healthy human individuals. Profiled with immunoSEQ multiplex PCR; TCRdb holds only in-frame clones, not every one. The data hold about 1 million clones, with about three quarters observed a single time. Sequencing was done on a sample of memory CD4+ T cells sorted from blood. Subset described: CD45RA-negative fraction. The receptors stem from a man between 18 and 35 years old in good health.

The chain uses TRBV10-3 and TRBJ1-1; weak D call: TRBD1 (6 bases). CDR3 size: 13 residues. CDR1 is ENHRY and CDR2 is SYGVKD in the germline V gene. The V end lost 10 bases, the J end lost 5 bases, and 17 bases lay between the germline ends. The CDR3 nucleotides are TGTGCCACCGGTGCAGGGGTCGAGACTGAAGCTTTCTTT. Protein product: CATGAGVETEAFF.

The gene calls are TRBV7-2 and TRBJ1-5; D not certain. V lost 7 bases, J lost 8 bases, and 18 bases lay in between. There are 14 residues in the CDR3. CDR1 is SGHTA and CDR2 is FQGNSA in the germline V gene. The chain's CDR3 is CASTTIFGTKPQHF. As DNA, the CDR3 is TGTGCCAGCACCACTATTTTCGGAACCAAGCCCCAGCATTTT.

The rearrangement joins TRBV30 to TRBJ1-2; D is unresolved. V lost 1 base to trimming and J lost 7 bases, with 7 bases between them. In germline, CDR1 is GTSNPN, CDR2 SVGIG (reference sequence). The CDR3 runs 11 residues. In DNA, the CDR3 is TGTGCCTGGAGTGCCGGTCCTGGCTACACCTTC. Translating gives CAWSAGPGYTF.

The CDR3 region has the DNA TGTGCCTGGAGGGACAGCGGGAGGAACACCGGGGAGCTGTTTTTT. Protein sequence: CAWRDSGRNTGELFF. This chain links TRBV30 with TRBJ2-2, with 8 positions matching TRBD2. V gave up 3 bases and J gave up 1 base; unmatched junction bases: 4. CDR1 GTSNPN and CDR2 SVGIG come from the germline V gene (reference sequence). The CDR3 covers 15 residues.

The chain uses TRBV2 and TRBJ2-3; D gene unclear. Germline CDR1 SNHLY, CDR2 FYNNEI. V lost 6 bases and J lost 2, with 6 bases in between. This CDR3 spans 12 amino acids. CDR3 DNA sequence: TGTGCCAGCAGGGAATACACAGATACGCAGTATTTT. This gives the protein CASREYTDTQYF.

CDR3 sequence: CASSPGGIQYF. As DNA, the CDR3 is TGTGCCAGCAGCCCGGGTGGCATTCAGTACTTC. This chain uses TRBV11-2 with TRBJ2-4; no reliable D call. The CDR3 is 11 residues long. Looked up from germline, CDR1 is SGHAT and CDR2 is FQNNGV. Trimming left V 5 bases short and J 9 bases short, with 8 bases between. The whole variable domain, remainder taken from reference TRBV11-2 and TRBJ2-4, is EAGVAQSPRYKIIEKRQSVAFWCNPISGHATLYWYQQILGQGPKLLIQFQNNGVVDDSQLPKDRFSAERLKGVDSTLKIQPAKLEDSAVYLCASSPGGIQYFGAGTRLSVL.

The V gene is TRBV6-6, the J gene TRBJ2-1; no firm D call. Germline-derived CDR1 and CDR2 are MNHNY and SVGAGI (reference sequence). The CDR3 length is 15 residues. The V end lost 4 bases, the J end lost 7 bases, and 17 bases lay between the germline ends. In nucleotides, the CDR3 is TGTGCCAGCAGTTGGGTGGGAACAAGCACGAATGAGCAGTTCTTC. Translating gives CASSWVGTSTNEQFF.

The chain is built from TRBV19 and TRBJ1-5; 7 nucleotides line up with TRBD1. Looked up from germline, CDR1 is LNHDA and CDR2 is SQIVND (reference sequence). CDR3 length: 13 residues. V lost 4 bases and J lost 7; bases outside the gene matches: 4. CDR3 residues: CASSTQGFQPQHF. The CDR3 DNA sequence: TGTGCCAGTAGTACACAGGGGTTCCAGCCCCAGCATTTT.

The chain links TRBV30 to TRBJ1-6; D remains ambiguous. Trimming took 1 base from V and 6 from J, leaving 22 bases between them. The CDR3 loop spans 18 amino acids. The germline V gene has CDR1 GTSNPN and CDR2 SVGIG (reference sequence). The CDR3 sequence is CAWSDTRTFATSNSPLHF. The CDR3 region has the DNA TGTGCCTGGAGTGATACACGGACGTTCGCCACCTCTAATTCACCCCTCCACTTT.

This chain links TRBV15 with TRBJ1-5; 10 nucleotides align to TRBD1. Trimming removed 3 bases from V and 3 bases from J; junction bases left unmatched: 2. The CDR3 has 15 amino acids. Germline CDR1 and CDR2: LNHNV and YYDKDF (reference sequence). CDR3 coding DNA: TGTGCCACCAGCAGGGGGACAGGGGCCAATCAGCCCCAGCATTTT. This translates into CATSRGTGANQPQHF.

In regard to this clone: Other DNA variants within this sample encode the same CDR3. This chain connects TRBV19 to TRBJ2-5; D possibly corresponds to TRBD2 (6 bases). This CDR3 is built from 11 residues. Germline CDR1 and CDR2: LNHDA and SQIVND (reference sequence). Trimming removed 6 bases at V and 5 bases at J, with 7 bases between. CDR3 sequence: CASSREETQYF. The CDR3 coding sequence is TGTGCCAGTAGCCGGGAGGAGACCCAGTACTTC.

The chain is built from TRBV28 and TRBJ2-7; D is perhaps TRBD2 (7 bases). The CDR3 extends over 16 amino acids. The germline V and J ends were trimmed by 1 base and 2 bases, with 15 bases remaining between them. In germline, CDR1 is MDHEN, CDR2 SYDVKM. CDR3 nucleotides: TGTGCCAGCAGTTTATTTGCCTCGGGGGGCCCCTACGAGCAGTACTTC. Amino acid sequence: CASSLFASGGPYEQYF.

The chain's CDR3 is CASSLRGSNTGELFF. The CDR3 DNA is TGTGCCAGCAGCCTTCGGGGGTCGAACACCGGGGAGCTGTTTTTT. The chain joins TRBV9 to TRBJ2-2, with a tentative D call TRBD2 (6 bases). The CDR3 covers 15 residues. Trimming stripped 4 bases from V and 0 bases from J, with 10 bases between. CDR1 is SGDLS and CDR2 is YYNGEE in the germline V gene.

The rearrangement links TRBV7-8 to TRBJ2-7, with D perhaps given as TRBD1 or TRBD2 (5 bases each). With 5 bases removed from V and 5 bases from J, the gap between germline ends came to 19 bases. CDR1 SGHVS and CDR2 FQNEAQ come from the germline V gene. This CDR3 region has 15 residues. Here the CDR3 reads CASSLLIPGADEQYF. The DNA for the CDR3 is TGTGCCAGCAGCCTCCTGATCCCCGGGGCAGACGAGCAGTACTTC.

The V and J genes are TRBV5-1 and TRBJ1-6, with D uncertain. The CDR3 loop spans 15 amino acids. CDR1 and CDR2 from the germline V gene are SGHRS and YFSETQ. V was trimmed by 0 bases and J by 7 bases, leaving 11 bases between them. This CDR3 reads CASSLAAGLNSPLHF. CDR3 DNA: TGCGCCAGCAGCTTGGCCGCTGGATTGAATTCACCCCTCCACTTT.

The chain is built from TRBV30 and TRBJ2-6; D remains ambiguous. CDR1 is GTSNPN and CDR2 is SVGIG in the germline V gene (reference sequence). V was shortened by 4 bases and J by 0 bases, with 7 bases between the two germline ends. CDR3 size: 14 residues. DNA for the CDR3: TGTGCCTGGACTAGGAACTCTGGGGCCAACGTCCTGACTTTC. Its protein is CAWTRNSGANVLTF. Based on the CDR3 plus reference TRBV30 and TRBJ2-6, the full variable domain is SQTIHQWPATLVQPVGSPLSLECTVEGTSNPNLYWYRQAAGRGLQLLFYSVGIGQISSEVPQNLSASRPQDRQFILSSKKLLLSDSGFYLCAWTRNSGANVLTFGAGSRLTVL.

The rearrangement links TRBV6-1 to TRBJ2-7; 9 nucleotides line up with TRBD1. The CDR3 is 16 amino acids. Germline trimming cut 4 bases from V and 1 base from J; bases unmatched to any gene: 8. Per germline, CDR1 MNHNS and CDR2 SASEGT. The CDR3 region is CASSGGTGPFSYEQYF. The CDR3 region has the DNA TGTGCCAGCAGTGGTGGGACAGGGCCCTTTTCCTACGAGCAGTACTTC.

The chain couples TRBV5-1 to TRBJ2-7, with 7 bases identical to TRBD1. The CDR3 sequence is 15 residues long. Germline assignment: CDR1 SGHRS and CDR2 YFSETQ. Trimming took 4 bases from V and 1 from J; bases not matched to a gene: 8. The chain's CDR3 is CASSARQGESYEQYF. DNA for the CDR3: TGCGCCAGCAGCGCACGACAGGGTGAGTCCTACGAGCAGTACTTC.

The chain carries TRBV25-1 and TRBJ2-7, with 11 bases aligning to TRBD2. Germline values: CDR1 MGHDK, CDR2 SYGVNS. The CDR3 contains 15 residues. Trimming removed 1 base from V and 3 bases from J; junction bases left unmatched: 2. The DNA for the CDR3 is TGTGCCAGCAGTGAATTTACTAGCGGGGGCTACGAGCAGTACTTC. Translating it yields CASSEFTSGGYEQYF.

V is TRBV11-3 and J is TRBJ1-4; no clear D gene. Trimming cost V 3 bases and J 8 bases, with 22 bases left between them. The germline V gene has CDR1 SGHNT and CDR2 YENEEA. CDR3 length: 17 amino acids. The CDR3 loop is CASSFFILSGCKEKLFF. In DNA form, the CDR3 reads TGTGCCAGCAGCTTTTTTATTCTTTCAGGTTGTAAAGAAAAACTGTTTTTT.

The chain couples TRBV5-8 to TRBJ2-7; 9 bases map to TRBD1. J gave up 5 bases and V 2 bases, and 5 bases lay outside the gene matches. Per the germline V gene, CDR1 is SGHTS and CDR2 is YDEGEE. The length of the CDR3 is 14 residues. The CDR3 loop is CASSFYRGLDEQYF. The CDR3 region has the DNA TGTGCCAGCAGCTTTTACAGGGGGCTCGACGAGCAGTACTTC.

The V call is TRBV4-1, the J call TRBJ2-3, with a weak D call TRBD2 (5 bases). This CDR3 is built from 16 residues. Deletions cut 1 base from V and 1 base from J, with 12 bases between. The germline V gene encodes CDR1 MGHRA and CDR2 YSYEKL. CDR3 region: CASSQVGVYGTDTQYF. The DNA of the CDR3 is TGCGCCAGCAGCCAAGTCGGGGTATACGGCACAGATACGCAGTATTTT.

This chain connects TRBV5-6 to TRBJ2-5; a weak D match, TRBD1 (5 bases). This CDR3 has 13 residues. V lost 4 bases and J 5 bases, leaving 12 bases between the germline ends. In germline, CDR1 is SGHDT, CDR2 YYEEEE. In DNA, the CDR3 is TGTGCCAGCAGCATCCAGGGTGGGGAGACCCAGTACTTC. Its translation is CASSIQGGETQYF.

The chain joins TRBV7-2 to TRBJ1-1; D remains unclear. Germline V gene data show CDR1 as SGHTA and CDR2 as FQGNSA. The V end lost 5 bases, the J end lost 1 base, and 11 bases lay between the germline ends. The CDR3 runs 14 residues. The CDR3 spells CASSPGNGNTEAFF. DNA for the CDR3: TGTGCCAGCAGCCCAGGAAACGGGAACACTGAAGCTTTCTTT.

This clone was observed once. This chain uses TRBV11-2 with TRBJ1-1, with 8 nucleotides matching TRBD1. J gave up 10 bases and V 0 bases, and 13 bases lay outside the gene matches. The CDR3 length is 16 residues. CDR1 and CDR2 from the germline V gene are SGHAT and FQNNGV. CDR3 loop: CASSLDLKIRGRGAFF. CDR3 DNA sequence: TGTGCCAGCAGCTTAGATCTGAAAATCAGGGGGCGTGGAGCTTTCTTT.

The rearrangement joins TRBV5-4 to TRBJ2-2, with D possibly TRBD1 on 5 matching bases. The CDR3 totals 15 residues. The V end lost 4 bases, the J end lost 5 bases, and 15 bases lay between the germline ends. CDR1 is SGHNT, CDR2 YYREEE, per germline (reference sequence). The CDR3 DNA reads as TGTGCCAGCAGCCTAGGGGCTTTTCCGACCGGGGAGCTGTTTTTT. It translates to CASSLGAFPTGELFF.